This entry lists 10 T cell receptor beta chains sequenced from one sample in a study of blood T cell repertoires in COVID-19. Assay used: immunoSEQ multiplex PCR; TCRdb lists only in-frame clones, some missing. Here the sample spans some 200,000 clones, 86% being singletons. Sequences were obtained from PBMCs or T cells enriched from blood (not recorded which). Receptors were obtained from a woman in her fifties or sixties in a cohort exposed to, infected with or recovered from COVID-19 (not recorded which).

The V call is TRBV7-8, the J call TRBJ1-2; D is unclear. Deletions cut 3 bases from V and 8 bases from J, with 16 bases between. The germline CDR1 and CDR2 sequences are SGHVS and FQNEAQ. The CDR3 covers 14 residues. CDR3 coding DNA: TGTGCCAGCAGCTTTAGACACACCGTTGTGGGCTACACCTTC. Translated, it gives CASSFRHTVVGYTF. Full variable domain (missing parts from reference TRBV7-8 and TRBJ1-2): GAGVSQSPRYKVAKRGQDVALRCDPISGHVSLFWYQQALGQGPEFLTYFQNEAQLDKSGLPSDRFFAERPEGSVSTLKIQRTQQEDSAVYLCASSFRHTVVGYTFGSGTRLTVV.

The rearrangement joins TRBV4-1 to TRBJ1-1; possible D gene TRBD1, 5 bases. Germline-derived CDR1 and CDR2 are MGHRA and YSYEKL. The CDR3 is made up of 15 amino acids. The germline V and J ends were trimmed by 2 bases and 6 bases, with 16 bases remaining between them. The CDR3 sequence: CASSQRGGTGAEAFF. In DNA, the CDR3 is TGCGCCAGCAGCCAAAGAGGAGGGACTGGGGCTGAAGCTTTCTTT.

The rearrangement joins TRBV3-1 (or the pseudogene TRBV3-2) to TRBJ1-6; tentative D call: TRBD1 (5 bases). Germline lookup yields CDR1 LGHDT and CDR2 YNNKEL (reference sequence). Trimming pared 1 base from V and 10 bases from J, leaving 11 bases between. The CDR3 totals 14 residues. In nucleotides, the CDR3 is TGTGCCAGCAGCCAAGGCGGGGGGGGGTCACCCCTCCACTTT. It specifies CASSQGGGGSPLHF.

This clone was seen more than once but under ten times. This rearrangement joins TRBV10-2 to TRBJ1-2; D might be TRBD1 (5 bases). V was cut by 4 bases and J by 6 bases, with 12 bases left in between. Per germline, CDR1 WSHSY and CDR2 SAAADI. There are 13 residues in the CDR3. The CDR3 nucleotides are TGCGCCAGCAGTGTTTACGGAGGGGATGGCTACACCTTC. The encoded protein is CASSVYGGDGYTF.

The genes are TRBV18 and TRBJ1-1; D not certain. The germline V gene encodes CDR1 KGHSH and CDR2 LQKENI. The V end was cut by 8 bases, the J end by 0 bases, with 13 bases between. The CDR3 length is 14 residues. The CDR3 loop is CASGEEPMNTEAFF. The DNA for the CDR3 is TGTGCCAGCGGGGAGGAGCCCATGAACACTGAAGCTTTCTTT.

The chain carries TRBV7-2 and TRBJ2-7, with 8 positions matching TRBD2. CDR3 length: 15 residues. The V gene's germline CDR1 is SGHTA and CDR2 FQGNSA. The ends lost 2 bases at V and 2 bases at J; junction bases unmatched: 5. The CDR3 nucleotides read TGTGCCAGCAGCTTAACGAGCGGGGGCCCCTACGAGCAGTACTTC. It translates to CASSLTSGGPYEQYF.

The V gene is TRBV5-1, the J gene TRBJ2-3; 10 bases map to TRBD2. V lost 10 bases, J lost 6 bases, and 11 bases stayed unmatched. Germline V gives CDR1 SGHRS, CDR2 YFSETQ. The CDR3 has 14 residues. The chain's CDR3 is CACTPGLAVDTQYF. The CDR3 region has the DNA TGCGCCTGCACACCCGGACTAGCGGTCGATACGCAGTATTTT.

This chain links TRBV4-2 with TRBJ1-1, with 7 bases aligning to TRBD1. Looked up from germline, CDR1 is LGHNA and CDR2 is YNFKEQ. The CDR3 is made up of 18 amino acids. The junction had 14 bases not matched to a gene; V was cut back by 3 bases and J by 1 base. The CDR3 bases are TGTGCCAGCAGCCAGGGGTCCGGGACAGCCCTCTGGAACACTGAAGCTTTCTTT. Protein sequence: CASSQGSGTALWNTEAFF.

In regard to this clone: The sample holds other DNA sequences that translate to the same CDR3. The CDR3 coding sequence is TGTGCCAGCAGCCAGACAGGGGGTAACACTGAAGCTTTCTTT. Translating gives CASSQTGGNTEAFF. The rearrangement links TRBV3-1 (or the pseudogene TRBV3-2) to TRBJ1-1; TRBD1 matches 9 bases. This CDR3 is 14 amino acids long. V trimming: 3 bases; J trimming: 2 bases; junction bases outside the gene matches: 1. Looked up from germline, CDR1 is LGHDT and CDR2 is YNNKEL (reference sequence).

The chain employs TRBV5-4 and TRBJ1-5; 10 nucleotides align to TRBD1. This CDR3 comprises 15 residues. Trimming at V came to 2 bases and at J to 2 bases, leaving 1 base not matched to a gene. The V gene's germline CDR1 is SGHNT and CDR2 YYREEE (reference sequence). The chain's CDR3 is CASSFGTGGNQPQHF. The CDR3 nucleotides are TGTGCCAGCAGCTTCGGGACAGGGGGCAATCAGCCCCAGCATTTT.